Below, 2 T cell receptor beta chains from the same sample are listed, as sequenced in a study of lymphopenia after photon versus proton radiotherapy. TCRdb's table, derived via immunoSEQ multiplex PCR, lists solely in-frame clones and lacks some. This sample has about 20,000 clones, with about four fifths found just once. The sample consisted of peripheral blood, taken from a patient treated with photon-based radiotherapy. The origin of the receptors is a woman aged 50 to 60 with pancreatic cancer.

The CDR3 loop reads CASSGRGWEQYF. The CDR3, as DNA: TGTGCCAGCAGTGGAAGGGGTTGGGAGCAGTACTTC. V is TRBV2 and J is TRBJ2-7; TRBD1 might be the D (5 bases). This CDR3 contains 12 residues. Trimming pared 4 bases from V and 7 bases from J, leaving 11 bases between. Germline V gene data show CDR1 as SNHLY and CDR2 as FYNNEI.

The V call is TRBV15, the J call TRBJ2-4, with 8 nucleotides matching TRBD1. The CDR3 loop spans 17 amino acids. Trimming cost V 4 bases and J 0 bases; bases outside gene matches: 8. Germline V gives CDR1 LNHNV, CDR2 YYDKDF (reference sequence). CDR3 amino acids: CATSKTGAPLAKNIQYF. In DNA form, the CDR3 reads TGTGCCACCAGCAAGACAGGGGCTCCGCTAGCCAAAAACATTCAGTACTTC.